The clone carrying this TCR beta chain appeared once. Its antigen is not identified. Germline V gene data show CDR1 as SGHDT and CDR2 as YYEEEE. CDR3 size: 17 residues. Trimming took 5 bases from V and 8 from J; bases not matched to a gene: 18. The sample is drawn from a study of cytomegalovirus exposure and HLA in healthy donors. Findings of the study overall: The study dropped some indistinguishable V segments, TRBV6-2 and TRBV6-3 among them. The authors later found most CMV-associated TCR beta chains appeared HLA-restricted. Sequencing likely generated an artifact that appeared as a cluster of highly shared sequence variants. The study recorded 150 to 200 TCR beta chains that were cytomegalovirus-associated.

Researchers ran the PCR with 60 Vbeta and 13 Jbeta primers. Assay: immunoSEQ multiplex PCR; the TCRdb copy retains only in-frame clones and omits some. This table holds some 170,000 clones, roughly 80% found once. This rearrangement joins TRBV5-6 to TRBJ2-4; 8 bases map to TRBD1. The sequenced material came from PBMCs. The TCR comes from a woman under 30 in good health and CMV-seropositive. CDR3 in DNA: TGTGCCAGCAGTCTCCCATCTTGGGCGCAGGGGGCGGACATTCAGTACTTC. As protein: CASSLPSWAQGADIQYF.